Below, 23 T cell receptor beta chains from the same sample are listed, as sequenced in a study of blood T cell repertoires in COVID-19. The protocol was immunoSEQ multiplex PCR, while the TCRdb copy is restricted to in-frame clones and leaves out a portion. The sample has 40,000 to 50,000 clones; 70% to 90% are singletons. Sequences were obtained from peripheral blood. All receptors derive from a middle-aged man with active COVID-19.

The rearrangement joins TRBV27 to TRBJ1-2, with D possibly matching TRBD1 (5 bases). The V gene lost 2 bases and the J gene lost 3 bases, with 13 bases spanning the gap. Germline lookup yields CDR1 MNHEY and CDR2 SMNVEV (reference sequence). The CDR3 is 15 residues long. CDR3: CASSLRSDNYYGYTF. CDR3 DNA: TGTGCCAGCAGTTTACGCTCGGACAACTACTATGGCTACACCTTC.

The rearrangement uses TRBV2 and TRBJ2-5, with TRBD1 identical over 7 bases. Germline CDR1 SNHLY, CDR2 FYNNEI. CDR3 size: 16 residues. J gave up 2 bases and V 5 bases, and 11 bases lay outside the gene matches. The CDR3 nucleotides read TGTGCCAGCAGTTCGACAGGGTACGATTTACAAGAGACCCAGTACTTC. It is translated as CASSSTGYDLQETQYF.

The CDR3 is CASSFSAKTGFNEKLFF. The CDR3, as DNA: TGTGCCAGCAGCTTCTCAGCCAAGACAGGGTTTAATGAAAAACTGTTTTTT. V gene TRBV5-5 combines with J gene TRBJ1-4; 7 nucleotides agree with TRBD1. The germline V gene encodes CDR1 SGHKS and CDR2 YYEKEE (reference sequence). The trim removed 2 bases at V and 4 bases at J, leaving 11 bases unmatched. The CDR3 runs to 17 residues.

The V and J genes are TRBV11-1 and TRBJ2-2; D is unresolved. CDR1 is SGHAT and CDR2 is FQDESV in the germline V gene (reference sequence). V was clipped by 3 bases and J by 7 bases, with 12 bases between them. The CDR3 runs to 14 residues. CDR3 in DNA: TGTGCCAGCAGCTTTTATGGCACGGGCGGGGAGCTGTTTTTT. Its translation is CASSFYGTGGELFF.

The J gene is TRBJ1-5, the V gene TRBV5-8, with 12 bases lining up with TRBD1. CDR1 and CDR2 (germline): SGHTS, YDEGEE. This CDR3 has 15 residues. V lost 5 bases, J lost 6 bases, and 6 bases stayed unmatched. CDR3 sequence reads: CASSSGTGGFQPQHF. The CDR3 DNA reads TGTGCCAGCAGTTCCGGGACAGGGGGCTTTCAGCCCCAGCATTTT.

The chain recombines TRBV5-1 with TRBJ2-6; 9 bases align to TRBD1. Germline assignment: CDR1 SGHRS and CDR2 YFSETQ. V shed 3 bases and J 0 bases; nucleotides not matched to a gene: 16. This CDR3 has 21 residues. In DNA, the CDR3 is TGCGCCAGCAGCTCTACTCCCTGGACAGGGGATCCAAGCTCTGGGGCCAACGTCCTGACTTTC. Protein product: CASSSTPWTGDPSSGANVLTF.

CDR3 region: CASSVGAASAGYEQYF. In nucleotides, the CDR3 is TGTGCCAGCAGCGTAGGGGCAGCCTCGGCGGGCTACGAGCAGTACTTC. This chain connects TRBV9 to TRBJ2-7; possibly TRBD2 for D (5 bases). Germline CDR1 is SGDLS and CDR2 is YYNGEE. Trimming cost V 0 bases and J 3 bases, with 16 bases left between them. There are 16 residues in the CDR3.

This clone has only one observation. The V and J genes are TRBV14 and TRBJ1-1; D is undetermined. V lost 1 base, J lost 1 base, and 7 bases lay in between. CDR1 is SGHDN, CDR2 FVKESK, per germline. The CDR3 sequence is 14 residues long. Here the CDR3 DNA reads TGTGCCAGCAGCCAAGGCGGGTCGAACACTGAAGCTTTCTTT. Translated, it gives CASSQGGSNTEAFF.

The CDR3 sequence: CASSTRQGAPNEQFF. The CDR3 DNA reads TGCGCCAGCAGCACGCGACAGGGGGCTCCCAATGAGCAGTTCTTC. The chain recombines TRBV5-1 with TRBJ2-1; 10 nucleotides agree with TRBD1. Trimming cost V 4 bases and J 6 bases; bases outside gene matches: 7. Germline assignment: CDR1 SGHRS and CDR2 YFSETQ. CDR3 length equals 15 residues. Together with reference TRBV5-1 and TRBJ2-1, the CDR3 gives the full variable domain: KAGVTQTPRYLIKTRGQQVTLSCSPISGHRSVSWYQQTPGQGLQFLFEYFSETQRNKGNFPGRFSGRQFSNSRSEMNVSTLELGDSALYLCASSTRQGAPNEQFFGPGTRLTVL.

The V gene is TRBV3-1 (or the pseudogene TRBV3-2), the J gene TRBJ2-7, with 8 bases matching TRBD2. The length of the CDR3 is 17 residues. Germline V gene sequence: CDR1 LGHDT, CDR2 YNNKEL (reference sequence). J lost 4 bases, V lost 3 bases, and 14 bases had no gene match. As DNA, the CDR3 is TGTGCCAGCAGCCACTACCCAGGGACTAGTCGGCGATACGAGCAGTACTTC. Protein product: CASSHYPGTSRRYEQYF.

This clone has at least ten counts. The chain has TRBV9 and TRBJ2-2, with 9 bases that match TRBD2. Germline V gene lookup returns CDR1 SGDLS and CDR2 YYNGEE. Unmatched junction bases numbered 9, after V lost 4 bases and J lost 5 bases. The CDR3 has 16 residues. The CDR3 DNA follows: TGTGCCAGCAGCCCGAGGGGGCGGGAGGGGACCGGGGAGCTGTTTTTT. It specifies CASSPRGREGTGELFF.

J is TRBJ2-4 and V is TRBV24-1; 8 bases are shared with TRBD1. In germline, CDR1 is KGHDR, CDR2 SFDVKD. V was pared by 4 bases and J by 5 bases, with 6 bases of the junction left unmatched. The CDR3 has 15 residues. The CDR3 protein is CATSDPGQDQNIQYF. CDR3 bases: TGTGCCACCAGTGACCCGGGACAGGACCAAAACATTCAGTACTTC.

The V and J genes are TRBV6-6 and TRBJ2-7; possibly TRBD2 for D (6 bases). Per the germline V gene, CDR1 is MNHNY and CDR2 is SVGAGI (reference sequence). V shed 2 bases and J shed 2 bases, with 13 bases lying between them. This CDR3 spans 15 amino acids. The CDR3 here is CASSYPEASAYEQYF. CDR3 in DNA: TGTGCCAGCAGTTACCCGGAGGCTAGCGCCTACGAGCAGTACTTC.

Comment on this clone: No DNA is shown, since the ends of the CDR3 on it are uncertain; the CDR3 is the one TCRdb lists. The chain joins TRBV28 to TRBJ1-2; the table gives TRBD1 as D, unverified against the DNA. The CDR3 extends over 12 residues, inclusive of both ends. Germline values: CDR1 MDHEN, CDR2 SYDVKM. The CDR3 sequence is CASSFGTGTRTF.

This chain links TRBV7-9 with TRBJ1-1, with D possibly matching TRBD1 (5 bases). The CDR3 extends over 15 amino acids. Germline V lookup: CDR1 SEHNR, CDR2 FQNEAQ (reference sequence). V shed 1 base and J shed 6 bases, with 15 bases lying between them. DNA of the CDR3: TGTGCCAGCAGCTTAGGAGCGGGGGATATCCCTGAAGCTTTCTTT. Its protein product is CASSLGAGDIPEAFF. The whole variable domain, remainder taken from reference TRBV7-9 and TRBJ1-1, is DTGVSQNPRHKITKRGQNVTFRCDPISEHNRLYWYRQTLGQGPEFLTYFQNEAQLEKSRLLSDRFSAERPKGSFSTLEIQRTEQGDSAMYLCASSLGAGDIPEAFFGQGTRLTVV.

The chain recombines TRBV28 with TRBJ1-4, with no clear D. Germline-derived CDR1 and CDR2 are MDHEN and SYDVKM. The V and J ends lost 6 bases and 4 bases respectively, with 15 bases between them. The CDR3 spans 15 residues. The CDR3 DNA is TGTGCCAGCAGCTTGAGGGTCAGACTTAATGAAAAACTGTTTTTT. It encodes CASSLRVRLNEKLFF.

This sequence joins TRBV18 and TRBJ2-2, with D maybe TRBD1 (5 bases). The ends were cut back, 2 bases at V and 2 bases at J, with 9 bases in the middle. In germline, CDR1 is KGHSH, CDR2 LQKENI. This CDR3 comprises 15 residues. The CDR3 coding sequence is TGTGCCAGCTCACCAGACGACAGAAACACCGGGGAGCTGTTTTTT. Translated, it gives CASSPDDRNTGELFF.

The V and J genes are TRBV28 and TRBJ1-6; D call uncertain. The CDR3 sequence is 15 residues long. Trimming left V 7 bases short and J 6 bases short, with 16 bases between. Germline CDR1 and CDR2: MDHEN and SYDVKM. In nucleotides, the CDR3 is TGTGCCAGCACCTTCAACCGGCGGCCTAATTCACCCCTCCACTTT. As protein: CASTFNRRPNSPLHF.

This chain connects TRBV7-9 to TRBJ2-3; 7 bases align to TRBD2. This CDR3 has 16 residues. The germline gives CDR1 SEHNR, CDR2 FQNEAQ (reference sequence). The trim removed 5 bases at V and 2 bases at J, leaving 10 bases unmatched. Here the CDR3 DNA reads TGTGCCAGCAGCCCCGGGGACTACCACCCCACAGATACGCAGTATTTT. Its translation: CASSPGDYHPTDTQYF.

The gene calls are TRBV9 and TRBJ2-5; tentative D call: TRBD2 (6 bases). The germline gives CDR1 SGDLS, CDR2 YYNGEE. CDR3 length: 16 amino acids. Trimming pared 2 bases from V and 4 bases from J, leaving 18 bases between. CDR3 bases: TGTGCCAGCAGCGTTCGGGGGACGGCCTTAGGAGAGACCCAGTACTTC. It is translated as CASSVRGTALGETQYF.

V usage is TRBV6-5 and J usage is TRBJ1-4, with unresolved D. CDR3 length equals 14 residues. Germline V gene data show CDR1 as MNHEY and CDR2 as SVGAGI. V lost 5 bases to trimming and J lost 5 bases, with 12 bases between them. The CDR3 nucleotides are TGTGCCAGCAGTCGGGGAGGGTACAATGAAAAACTGTTTTTT. Amino acids: CASSRGGYNEKLFF.

V usage is TRBV27 and J usage is TRBJ2-7; 7 nucleotides align to TRBD2. The CDR3 consists of 14 residues. Germline V gene data show CDR1 as MNHEY and CDR2 as SMNVEV (reference sequence). The junction had 8 bases not matched to a gene; V was cut back by 9 bases and J by 0 bases. DNA for the CDR3: TGTGCCAGTTGGGGGGGTTCCCCCTCCTACGAGCAGTACTTC. Protein: CASWGGSPSYEQYF.

The chain joins TRBV2 to TRBJ1-3; D uncertain. V gave up 4 bases and J gave up 3 bases, with 4 bases separating them. CDR1 and CDR2 from the germline V gene are SNHLY and FYNNEI. The CDR3 is made up of 12 amino acids. The CDR3 bases are TGTGCCAGCAGTGGCGGTGGAAACACCATATATTTT. This translates into CASSGGGNTIYF.